These T cell receptor beta chains were read from a single sample in a study of T-cell reconstitution after alpha-beta-depleted transplantation in children. One entry per CDR3 protein, called by TCRdb with MiXCR from the PCR reads. This table holds roughly 500,000 distinct CDR3 sequences, around a third found once. The sequenced sample was PBMCs from the stem cell graft donor, obtained from the stem cell graft. Receptors were obtained from a human donor who donated a stem cell graft to a child with aplastic anemia. CDR3s include the opening cysteine and the closing phenylalanine or tryptophan. A D gene is named only where the DNA matches it firmly. For some rows the clone size is stated as once, few or many, or as a class when expanded; others skip it.

J gene: TRBJ2-4
clone size: .
V gene: TRBV6-6
D gene: .
CDR3 protein: CASKGERKNIQYF
CDR3 DNA: TGTGCCAGCAAAGGGGAGCGCAAAAACATTCAGTACTTC

J gene: TRBJ2-2
clone size: .
V gene: TRBV10-3
D gene: TRBD2
CDR3 protein: CAILAGEANTGELFF
CDR3 DNA: TGTGCCATTTTAGCGGGAGAGGCGAACACCGGGGAGCTGTTTTTT

J gene: TRBJ2-1
clone size: .
V gene: TRBV6-1
D gene: .
CDR3 protein: CASSRLGSSYNEQFF
CDR3 DNA: TGTGCCAGCAGTCGCCTCGGGAGCTCCTACAATGAGCAGTTCTTC

J gene: TRBJ1-3
clone size: .
V gene: TRBV25-1
D gene: .
CDR3 protein: CASAGGVGGNTIYF
CDR3 DNA: TGTGCCAGCGCAGGAGGGGTTGGCGGAAACACCATATATTTT

J gene: TRBJ1-3
clone size: once
V gene: TRBV12-3/TRBV12-4
D gene: TRBD1
CDR3 protein: CASSPRTGTGNTIYF
CDR3 DNA: TGTGCCAGCAGCCCTCGGACAGGAACTGGAAACACCATATATTTT

J gene: TRBJ1-2
clone size: .
V gene: TRBV29-1
D gene: .
CDR3 protein: CSVAGVGNYGYTF
CDR3 DNA: TGCAGCGTTGCAGGGGTCGGTAACTATGGCTACACCTTC

J gene: TRBJ2-1
clone size: once
V gene: TRBV6-2/TRBV6-3
D gene: .
CDR3 protein: CASSYFLTGLANNEQFF
CDR3 DNA: TGTGCCAGCAGTTACTTCTTGACAGGACTGGCAAACAATGAGCAGTTCTTC

J gene: TRBJ1-1
clone size: .
V gene: TRBV18
D gene: .
CDR3 protein: CASSLPGQEAFF
CDR3 DNA: TGTGCCAGCTCGCTTCCGGGACAAGAAGCTTTCTTT

J gene: TRBJ2-5
clone size: .
V gene: TRBV12-3/TRBV12-4
D gene: TRBD1
CDR3 protein: CASSLRTGEETQYF
CDR3 DNA: TGTGCCAGCAGTTTGCGGACAGGGGAAGAGACCCAGTACTTC

J gene: TRBJ1-2
clone size: few
V gene: TRBV5-1
D gene: TRBD1
CDR3 protein: CASSSEGQGAIYGYTF
CDR3 DNA: TGCGCCAGCAGCTCAGAGGGACAGGGCGCGATCTATGGCTACACCTTC

J gene: TRBJ2-5
clone size: .
V gene: TRBV29-1
D gene: TRBD1
CDR3 protein: CSVATGTEKETQYF
CDR3 DNA: TGCAGCGTGGCAACCGGGACAGAGAAAGAGACCCAGTACTTC

J gene: TRBJ2-5
clone size: .
V gene: TRBV5-5
D gene: TRBD1
CDR3 protein: CASSRGPGQGKETQYF
CDR3 DNA: TGTGCCAGCAGCAGGGGGCCGGGACAGGGAAAAGAGACCCAGTACTTC

J gene: TRBJ2-2
clone size: .
V gene: TRBV5-1
D gene: .
CDR3 protein: CASSLGSQNTGELFF
CDR3 DNA: TGCGCCAGCAGCTTGGGTTCGCAGAACACCGGGGAGCTGTTTTTT

J gene: TRBJ1-2
clone size: few
V gene: TRBV7-2
D gene: TRBD1
CDR3 protein: CASSLAGAGGSSYTF
CDR3 DNA: TGTGCCAGCAGCTTAGCGGGGGCAGGGGGTAGCAGCTACACCTTC

J gene: TRBJ1-1
clone size: once
V gene: TRBV18
D gene: .
CDR3 protein: CASSRGQENTEAFF
CDR3 DNA: TGTGCCAGCTCGAGGGGACAAGAGAACACTGAAGCTTTCTTT

J gene: TRBJ1-1
clone size: .
V gene: TRBV5-1
D gene: .
CDR3 protein: CASSSMGAMNTEAFF
CDR3 DNA: TGCGCCAGCAGCTCTATGGGGGCGATGAACACTGAAGCTTTCTTT

J gene: TRBJ2-4
clone size: .
V gene: TRBV18
D gene: TRBD1
CDR3 protein: CASSPQGAGDIQYF
CDR3 DNA: TGTGCCAGCTCACCTCAGGGGGCCGGGGACATTCAGTACTTC

J gene: TRBJ1-1
clone size: few
V gene: TRBV20-1
D gene: .
CDR3 protein: CSAGGVGDNTEAFF
CDR3 DNA: TGCAGTGCAGGGGGAGTGGGGGACAACACTGAAGCTTTCTTT

J gene: TRBJ2-7
clone size: few
V gene: TRBV28
D gene: .
CDR3 protein: CASSPDRLVSYEQYF
CDR3 DNA: TGTGCCAGCAGCCCCGACAGGCTGGTCTCCTACGAGCAGTACTTC

J gene: TRBJ2-7
clone size: few
V gene: TRBV5-1
D gene: TRBD1
CDR3 protein: CASSTGQGFYEQYF
CDR3 DNA: TGCGCCAGCAGTACGGGACAGGGCTTCTACGAGCAGTACTTC

J gene: TRBJ2-7
clone size: few
V gene: TRBV27
D gene: .
CDR3 protein: CASSITYQQGRLYF
CDR3 DNA: TGTGCCAGCAGTATAACCTATCAACAGGGGAGGCTGTACTTC

J gene: TRBJ2-7
clone size: few
V gene: TRBV4-2
D gene: TRBD2
CDR3 protein: CASSQVSSGRLGYEQYF
CDR3 DNA: TGTGCCAGCAGCCAAGTATCTAGCGGGAGGTTGGGCTACGAGCAGTACTTC

J gene: TRBJ2-7
clone size: .
V gene: TRBV6-1
D gene: .
CDR3 protein: CASSNPGYGYEQYF
CDR3 DNA: TGTGCCAGCAGCAACCCAGGGTATGGGTACGAGCAGTACTTC

J gene: TRBJ2-3
clone size: once
V gene: TRBV14
D gene: TRBD1
CDR3 protein: CASSQGTGLGTDTQYF
CDR3 DNA: TGTGCCAGCAGCCAGGGGACAGGCCTCGGCACAGATACGCAGTATTTT

J gene: TRBJ1-2
clone size: .
V gene: TRBV30
D gene: .
CDR3 protein: CAWINPNYGYTF
CDR3 DNA: TGTGCCTGGATCAATCCCAACTATGGCTACACCTTC

J gene: TRBJ1-5
clone size: few
V gene: TRBV6-1
D gene: .
CDR3 protein: CASSTGISNQPQHF
CDR3 DNA: TGTGCCAGCAGTACCGGGATTAGCAATCAGCCCCAGCATTTT

J gene: TRBJ2-7
clone size: few
V gene: TRBV24-1
D gene: .
CDR3 protein: CATAPRHRDYEQYF
CDR3 DNA: TGTGCCACCGCCCCGAGGCACAGGGACTACGAGCAGTACTTC

J gene: TRBJ2-3
clone size: .
V gene: TRBV5-1
D gene: TRBD2
CDR3 protein: CASSRGLAGVTDTQYF
CDR3 DNA: TGCGCCAGCAGCAGGGGACTAGCGGGAGTCACAGATACGCAGTATTTT

J gene: TRBJ2-7
clone size: .
V gene: TRBV27
D gene: TRBD1
CDR3 protein: CASSDRPDEQYF
CDR3 DNA: TGTGCCAGTTCGGACAGGCCAGACGAGCAGTACTTC

J gene: TRBJ1-2
clone size: few
V gene: TRBV29-1
D gene: .
CDR3 protein: CSVGQANYGYTF
CDR3 DNA: TGCAGCGTTGGACAGGCAAACTATGGCTACACCTTC

J gene: TRBJ2-3
clone size: .
V gene: TRBV29-1
D gene: .
CDR3 protein: CTYRPRYSTDTQYF
CDR3 DNA: TGCACCTACCGACCCAGGTACAGCACAGATACGCAGTATTTT

J gene: TRBJ1-1
clone size: .
V gene: TRBV7-2
D gene: .
CDR3 protein: CASSPVPAFF
CDR3 DNA: TGTGCCAGCAGCCCGGTACCAGCTTTCTTT

J gene: TRBJ1-1
clone size: few
V gene: TRBV7-2
D gene: .
CDR3 protein: CASSLNEGRNTEAFF
CDR3 DNA: TGTGCCAGCAGCTTGAATGAGGGACGAAACACTGAAGCTTTCTTT

J gene: TRBJ2-1
clone size: .
V gene: TRBV12-3/TRBV12-4
D gene: TRBD1
CDR3 protein: CASIPRPGQGNEQFF
CDR3 DNA: TGTGCCAGCATTCCCCGGCCGGGACAGGGCAATGAGCAGTTCTTC

J gene: TRBJ1-5
clone size: .
V gene: TRBV10-3
D gene: .
CDR3 protein: CAISESARNQPQHF
CDR3 DNA: TGTGCCATCAGTGAGTCAGCCCGCAATCAGCCCCAGCATTTT

J gene: TRBJ1-1
clone size: .
V gene: TRBV30
D gene: TRBD1
CDR3 protein: CAWSRGLGEAFF
CDR3 DNA: TGTGCCTGGAGCAGGGGGCTTGGGGAAGCTTTCTTT

J gene: TRBJ2-7
clone size: few
V gene: TRBV7-8
D gene: .
CDR3 protein: CASSFFSYEQYF
CDR3 DNA: TGTGCCAGCAGCTTTTTTTCATACGAGCAGTACTTC

J gene: TRBJ2-2
clone size: .
V gene: TRBV5-1
D gene: TRBD2
CDR3 protein: CASSLTSVGELFF
CDR3 DNA: TGCGCCAGCAGCTTAACTAGCGTCGGGGAGCTGTTTTTT

J gene: TRBJ1-4
clone size: .
V gene: TRBV30
D gene: .
CDR3 protein: CAWSRGTNEKLFF
CDR3 DNA: TGTGCCTGGAGTCGGGGCACTAATGAAAAACTGTTTTTT

J gene: TRBJ1-5
clone size: few
V gene: TRBV18
D gene: TRBD1
CDR3 protein: CASSSGTGRQPQHF
CDR3 DNA: TGTGCCAGCTCATCAGGGACAGGGCGTCAGCCCCAGCATTTT

J gene: TRBJ2-3
clone size: .
V gene: TRBV7-8
D gene: .
CDR3 protein: CASSSQTTITSTDTQYF
CDR3 DNA: TGTGCCAGCAGCTCACAGACTACAATAACTAGCACAGATACGCAGTATTTT

J gene: TRBJ1-1
clone size: .
V gene: TRBV5-6
D gene: .
CDR3 protein: CASSLAETEAFF
CDR3 DNA: TGTGCCAGCAGCTTGGCAGAGACTGAAGCTTTCTTT

J gene: TRBJ2-4
clone size: .
V gene: TRBV27
D gene: .
CDR3 protein: CASEGRRLAKNIQYF
CDR3 DNA: TGTGCCAGCGAGGGGCGCAGATTAGCCAAAAACATTCAGTACTTC

J gene: TRBJ2-3
clone size: .
V gene: TRBV29-1
D gene: .
CDR3 protein: CSVSSGAASTDTQYF
CDR3 DNA: TGCAGCGTATCCTCGGGGGCGGCCAGCACAGATACGCAGTATTTT

J gene: TRBJ1-4
clone size: .
V gene: TRBV12-3/TRBV12-4
D gene: .
CDR3 protein: CASSLARGEGEKLFF
CDR3 DNA: TGTGCCAGCAGTTTGGCCCGGGGGGAAGGAGAAAAACTGTTTTTT

J gene: TRBJ2-7
clone size: .
V gene: TRBV7-8
D gene: .
CDR3 protein: CASSFSSATYEQYF
CDR3 DNA: TGTGCCAGCAGCTTTTCCTCAGCGACCTACGAGCAGTACTTC

J gene: TRBJ2-1
clone size: .
V gene: TRBV7-2
D gene: .
CDR3 protein: CASSPGARINEQFF
CDR3 DNA: TGTGCCAGCAGCCCCGGTGCGAGGATCAATGAGCAGTTCTTC

J gene: TRBJ1-1
clone size: few
V gene: TRBV7-2
D gene: .
CDR3 protein: CASSPQTGKNTEAFF
CDR3 DNA: TGTGCCAGCAGCCCTCAGACAGGAAAGAACACTGAAGCTTTCTTT